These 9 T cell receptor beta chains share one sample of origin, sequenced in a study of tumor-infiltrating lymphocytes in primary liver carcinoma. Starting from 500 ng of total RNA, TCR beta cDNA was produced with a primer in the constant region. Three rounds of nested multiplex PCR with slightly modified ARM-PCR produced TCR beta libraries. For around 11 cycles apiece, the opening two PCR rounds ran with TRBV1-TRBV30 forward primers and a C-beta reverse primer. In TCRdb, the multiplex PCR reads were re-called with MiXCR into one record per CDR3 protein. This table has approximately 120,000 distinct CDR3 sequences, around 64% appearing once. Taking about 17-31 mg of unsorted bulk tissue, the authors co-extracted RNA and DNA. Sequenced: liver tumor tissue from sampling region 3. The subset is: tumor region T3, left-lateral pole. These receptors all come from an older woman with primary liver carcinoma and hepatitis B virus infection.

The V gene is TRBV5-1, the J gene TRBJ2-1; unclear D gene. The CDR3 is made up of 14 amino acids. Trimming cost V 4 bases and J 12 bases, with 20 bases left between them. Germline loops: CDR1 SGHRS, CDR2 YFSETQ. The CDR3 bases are TGCGCCAGCAGCGTGGTACCCCACTCGCATGGGCAGTTCTTC. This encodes CASSVVPHSHGQFF.

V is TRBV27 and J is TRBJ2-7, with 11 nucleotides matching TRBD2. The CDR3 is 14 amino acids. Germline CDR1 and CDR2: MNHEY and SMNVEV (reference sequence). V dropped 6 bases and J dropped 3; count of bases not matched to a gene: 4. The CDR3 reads CASRVAGGYYEQYF. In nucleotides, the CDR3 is TGTGCCAGCAGGGTAGCGGGAGGGTACTACGAGCAGTACTTC.

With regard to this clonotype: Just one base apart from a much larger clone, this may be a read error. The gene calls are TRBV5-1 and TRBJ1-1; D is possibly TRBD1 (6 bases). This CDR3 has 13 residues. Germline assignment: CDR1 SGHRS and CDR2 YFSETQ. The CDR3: CVSSHRDDTEAFF. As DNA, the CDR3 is TGCGTCAGCAGCCACAGGGATGACACTGAAGCTTTCTTT.

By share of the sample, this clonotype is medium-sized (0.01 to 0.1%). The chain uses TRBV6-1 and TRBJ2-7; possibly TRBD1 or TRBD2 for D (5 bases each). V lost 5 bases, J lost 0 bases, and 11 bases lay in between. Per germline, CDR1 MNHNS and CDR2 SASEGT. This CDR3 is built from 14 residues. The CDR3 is CASSSYGASYEQYF. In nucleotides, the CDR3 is TGTGCCAGCAGTTCGTACGGGGCCTCCTACGAGCAGTACTTC.

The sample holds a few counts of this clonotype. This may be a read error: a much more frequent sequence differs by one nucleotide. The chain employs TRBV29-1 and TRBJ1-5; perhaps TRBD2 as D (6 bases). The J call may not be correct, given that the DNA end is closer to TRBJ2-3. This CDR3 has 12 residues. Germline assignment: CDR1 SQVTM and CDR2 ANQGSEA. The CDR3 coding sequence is TGCAGCGTTGGGGACTTTAATCAGCCCCAGTATTTT. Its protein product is CSVGDFNQPQYF.

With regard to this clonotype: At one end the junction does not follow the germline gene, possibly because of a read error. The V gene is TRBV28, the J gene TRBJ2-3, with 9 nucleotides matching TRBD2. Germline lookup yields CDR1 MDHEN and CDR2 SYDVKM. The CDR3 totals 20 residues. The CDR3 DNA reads TGTGCCAGCAGTTCTGAATACGATAGCGGGAGTTGGGGGAGCATAGATACGCAGTATTTT. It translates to CASSSEYDSGSWGSIDTQYF.

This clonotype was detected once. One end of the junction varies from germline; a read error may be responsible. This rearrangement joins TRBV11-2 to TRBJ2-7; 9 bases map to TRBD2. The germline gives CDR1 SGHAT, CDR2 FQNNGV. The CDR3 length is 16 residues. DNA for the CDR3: TGTGCCAGCAGCCAACATTCGGGGACTAGCAACTACAAGCAGTGCTTC. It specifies CASSQHSGTSNYKQCF.

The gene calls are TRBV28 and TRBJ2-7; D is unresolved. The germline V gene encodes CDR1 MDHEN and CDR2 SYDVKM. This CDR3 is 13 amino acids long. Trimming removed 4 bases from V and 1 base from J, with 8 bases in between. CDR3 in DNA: TGTGCCAGCAGTTCGTCCCGGTCCTACGAGCAGTACTTC. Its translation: CASSSSRSYEQYF.

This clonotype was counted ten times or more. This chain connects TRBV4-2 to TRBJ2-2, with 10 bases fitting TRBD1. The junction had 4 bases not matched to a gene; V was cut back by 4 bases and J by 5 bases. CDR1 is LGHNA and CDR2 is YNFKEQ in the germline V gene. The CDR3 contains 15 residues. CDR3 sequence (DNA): TGTGCCAGCAGCCCGACAGGGGGCCGAACCGGGGAGCTGTTTTTT. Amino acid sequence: CASSPTGGRTGELFF.